At least ten counts were recorded for the clone carrying this T cell receptor beta chain. Antigen unknown. The data originate from a study of T cells in Graves' hyperthyroidism and ophthalmopathy. Notes on the study in general: A median about 6 months before onset, the model predicted ophthalmopathy.

V was clipped by 0 bases and J by 6 bases; unmatched bases: 6. The CDR3 runs 14 residues. Germline V gene sequence: CDR1 GTSNPN, CDR2 SVGIG (reference sequence). RNA transcripts yielded amplified TCR beta CDR3 regions. HTBI primers were the set used in a first-round RT-PCR of the TCR CDR3. TCRdb redid the calling of the multiplex PCR reads with MiXCR, one entry per CDR3 protein. The table shows hundreds of thousands of distinct CDR3 sequences, with over 11% occurring only once. The rearrangement uses TRBV30 and TRBJ2-7; 9 nucleotides line up with TRBD2. This receptor was obtained from a woman between 25 and 40 years old with Graves' hyperthyroidism. The sequenced sample consisted of blood. CDR3 in DNA: TGTGCCTGGAGTGTGCGGCGGGAGGGCCTCGAGCAGTACTTC. This gives the protein CAWSVRREGLEQYF.